This TCR beta chain is from a study of long-term antiretroviral therapy in people with HIV. A note on this clone: Its target is not known.

The V gene end was trimmed by 0 bases and the J gene end by 4 bases; junction bases not matched to a gene: 2. The CDR3 runs to 15 residues. CDR1 and CDR2 (germline): SGHNT, YYREEE (reference sequence). Samples were assayed with immunoSEQ v3.0 at survey level. Some clones are missing from TCRdb's copy, which holds only in-frame ones; the method was immunoSEQ multiplex PCR. The table has 30,000 or so clones, roughly nine tenths seen once. Broader study findings: HIV repertoires spanned tighter CDR3 length ranges than controls did. At every time point, clones expanded before ART dominated the repertoire. Diversity increased after ART yet remained lower than in transplant donor controls.

The sequences come from unsorted PBMCs, collected 5 years before starting antiretroviral therapy. This rearrangement joins TRBV5-4 to TRBJ2-1; the match to TRBD1 covers 9 bases. The clonotype originates from a man aged 45-65 years with HIV. The CDR3 region is CASSLDRGPYNEQFF. The CDR3, as DNA: TGTGCCAGCAGCTTGGACAGGGGGCCTTACAATGAGCAGTTCTTC.